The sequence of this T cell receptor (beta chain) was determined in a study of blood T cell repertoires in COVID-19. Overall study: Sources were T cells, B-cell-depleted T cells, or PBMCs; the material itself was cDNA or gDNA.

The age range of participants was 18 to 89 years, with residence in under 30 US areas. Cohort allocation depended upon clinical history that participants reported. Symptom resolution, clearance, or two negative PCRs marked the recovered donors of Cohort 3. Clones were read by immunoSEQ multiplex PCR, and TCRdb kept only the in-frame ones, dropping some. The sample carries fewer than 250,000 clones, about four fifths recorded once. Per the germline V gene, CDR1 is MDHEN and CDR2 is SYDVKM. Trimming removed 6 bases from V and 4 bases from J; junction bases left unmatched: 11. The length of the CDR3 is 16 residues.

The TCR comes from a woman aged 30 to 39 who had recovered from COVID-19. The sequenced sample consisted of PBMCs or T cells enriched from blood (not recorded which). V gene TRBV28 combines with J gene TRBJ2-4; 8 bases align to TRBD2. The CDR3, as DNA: TGTGCCAGCAGCTCCACTGGTCGGGGGGGGAAAAACATTCAGTACTTC. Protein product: CASSSTGRGGKNIQYF.